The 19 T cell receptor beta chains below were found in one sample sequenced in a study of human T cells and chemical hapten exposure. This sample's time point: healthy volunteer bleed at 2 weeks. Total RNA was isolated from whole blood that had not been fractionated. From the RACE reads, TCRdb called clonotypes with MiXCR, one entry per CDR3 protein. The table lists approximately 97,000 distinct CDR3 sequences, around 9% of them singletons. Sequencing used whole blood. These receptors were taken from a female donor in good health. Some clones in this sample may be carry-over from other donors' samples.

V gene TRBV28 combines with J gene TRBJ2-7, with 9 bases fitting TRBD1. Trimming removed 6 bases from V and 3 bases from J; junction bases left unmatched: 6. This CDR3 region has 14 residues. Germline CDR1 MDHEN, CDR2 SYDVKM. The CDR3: CASSTDRGSYEQYF. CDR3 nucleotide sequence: TGTGCCAGCAGCACGGACAGGGGCAGCTACGAGCAGTACTTC.

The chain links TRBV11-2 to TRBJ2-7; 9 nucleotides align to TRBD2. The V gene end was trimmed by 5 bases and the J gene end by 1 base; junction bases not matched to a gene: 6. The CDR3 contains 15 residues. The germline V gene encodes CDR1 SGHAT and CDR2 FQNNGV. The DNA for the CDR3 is TGTGCCAGCAGCCCCCGACTAGCGGAGTCCTACGAGCAGTACTTC. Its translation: CASSPRLAESYEQYF.

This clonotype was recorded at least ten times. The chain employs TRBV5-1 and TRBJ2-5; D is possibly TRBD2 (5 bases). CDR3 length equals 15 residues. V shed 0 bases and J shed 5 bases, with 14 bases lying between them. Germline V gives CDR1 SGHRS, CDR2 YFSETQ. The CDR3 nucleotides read TGCGCCAGCAGCTTGGTCGTGAGTGGGAGCGAGACCCAGTACTTC. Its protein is CASSLVVSGSETQYF.

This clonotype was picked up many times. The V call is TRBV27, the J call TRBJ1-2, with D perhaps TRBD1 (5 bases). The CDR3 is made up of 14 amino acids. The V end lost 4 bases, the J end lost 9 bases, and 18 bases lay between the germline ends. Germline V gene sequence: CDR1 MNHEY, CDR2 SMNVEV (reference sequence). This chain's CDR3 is CASSSSPGPKSYTF. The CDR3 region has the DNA TGTGCCAGCAGTTCGTCTCCGGGGCCCAAAAGCTACACCTTC.

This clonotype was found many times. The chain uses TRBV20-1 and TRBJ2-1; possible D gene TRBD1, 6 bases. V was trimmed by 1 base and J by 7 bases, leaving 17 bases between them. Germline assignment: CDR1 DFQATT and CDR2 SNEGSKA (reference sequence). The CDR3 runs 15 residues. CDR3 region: CSARGRDRIGNEQFF. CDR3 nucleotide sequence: TGCAGTGCTAGAGGGCGCGACAGGATCGGAAATGAGCAGTTCTTC.

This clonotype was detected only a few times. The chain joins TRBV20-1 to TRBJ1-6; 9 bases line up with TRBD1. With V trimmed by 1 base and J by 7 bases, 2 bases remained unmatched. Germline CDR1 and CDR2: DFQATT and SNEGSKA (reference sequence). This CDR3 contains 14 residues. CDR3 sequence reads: CSARGTGENSPLHF. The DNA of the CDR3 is TGCAGTGCTAGAGGGACAGGGGAGAATTCACCCCTCCACTTT.

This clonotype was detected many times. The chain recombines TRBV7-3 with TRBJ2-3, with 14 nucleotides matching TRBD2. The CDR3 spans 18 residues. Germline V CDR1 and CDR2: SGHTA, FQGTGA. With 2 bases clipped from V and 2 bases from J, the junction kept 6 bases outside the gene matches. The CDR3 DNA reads TGTGCCAGCAGCTTAGGGACTAGCGGGAGTTTGACCACAGATACGCAGTATTTT. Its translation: CASSLGTSGSLTTDTQYF.

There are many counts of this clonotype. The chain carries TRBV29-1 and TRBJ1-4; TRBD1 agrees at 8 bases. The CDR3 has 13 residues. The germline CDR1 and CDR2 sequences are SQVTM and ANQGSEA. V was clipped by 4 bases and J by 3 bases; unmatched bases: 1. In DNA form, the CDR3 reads TGCAGCGTTGGGGACAGGCCTAATGAAAAACTGTTTTTT. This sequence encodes CSVGDRPNEKLFF.

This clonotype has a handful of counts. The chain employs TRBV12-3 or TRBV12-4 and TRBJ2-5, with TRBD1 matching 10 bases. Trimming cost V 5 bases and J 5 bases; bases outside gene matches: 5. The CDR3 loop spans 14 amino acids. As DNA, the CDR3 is TGTGCCAGCAGTGTAGGGACAGGGGAGGAGACCCAGTACTTC. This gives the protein CASSVGTGEETQYF.

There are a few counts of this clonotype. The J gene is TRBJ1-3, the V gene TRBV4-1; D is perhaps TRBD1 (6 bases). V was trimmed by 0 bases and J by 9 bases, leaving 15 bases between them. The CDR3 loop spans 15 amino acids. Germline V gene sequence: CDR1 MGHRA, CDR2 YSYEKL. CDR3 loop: CASSQDPGGYGTIYF. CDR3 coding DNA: TGCGCCAGCAGCCAAGATCCTGGGGGCTACGGCACCATATATTTT.

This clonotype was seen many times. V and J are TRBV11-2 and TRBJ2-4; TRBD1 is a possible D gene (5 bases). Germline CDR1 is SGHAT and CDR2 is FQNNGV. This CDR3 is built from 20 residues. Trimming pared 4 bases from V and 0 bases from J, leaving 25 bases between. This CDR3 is CASSSIFLFDRSLAKNIQYF. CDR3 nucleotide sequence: TGTGCCAGCAGCTCCATCTTTTTATTCGACAGATCCCTAGCCAAAAACATTCAGTACTTC.

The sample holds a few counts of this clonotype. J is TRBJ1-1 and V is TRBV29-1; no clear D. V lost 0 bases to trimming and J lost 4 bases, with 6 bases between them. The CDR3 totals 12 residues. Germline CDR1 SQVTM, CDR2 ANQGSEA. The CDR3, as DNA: TGCAGCGTTGAAGATGGGCGCACTGAAGCTTTCTTT. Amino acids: CSVEDGRTEAFF. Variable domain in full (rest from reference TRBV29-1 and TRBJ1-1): SAVISQKPSRDICQRGTSLTIQCQVDSQVTMMFWYRQQPGQSLTLIATANQGSEATYESGFVIDKFPISRPNLTFSTLTVSNMSPEDSSIYLCSVEDGRTEAFFGQGTRLTVV.

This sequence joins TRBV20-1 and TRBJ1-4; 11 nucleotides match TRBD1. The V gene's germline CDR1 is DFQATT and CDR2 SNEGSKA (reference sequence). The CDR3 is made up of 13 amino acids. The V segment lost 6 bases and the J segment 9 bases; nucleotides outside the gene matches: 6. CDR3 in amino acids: CSAGGQGAKKLFF. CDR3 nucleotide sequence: TGCAGTGCCGGAGGACAGGGGGCTAAAAAACTGTTTTTT.

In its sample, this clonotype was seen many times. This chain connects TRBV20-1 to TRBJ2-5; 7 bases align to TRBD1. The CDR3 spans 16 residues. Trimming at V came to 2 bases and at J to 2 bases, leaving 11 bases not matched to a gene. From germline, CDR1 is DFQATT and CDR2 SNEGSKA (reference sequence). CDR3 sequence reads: CSARPEDRAEQETQYF. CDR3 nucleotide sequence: TGCAGTGCTAGACCAGAAGACAGGGCAGAACAAGAGACCCAGTACTTC.

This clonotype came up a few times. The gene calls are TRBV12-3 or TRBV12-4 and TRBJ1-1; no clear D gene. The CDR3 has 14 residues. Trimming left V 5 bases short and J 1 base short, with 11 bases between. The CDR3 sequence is CASSHLTTNTEAFF. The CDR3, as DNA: TGTGCCAGCAGTCACTTGACAACGAACACTGAAGCTTTCTTT.

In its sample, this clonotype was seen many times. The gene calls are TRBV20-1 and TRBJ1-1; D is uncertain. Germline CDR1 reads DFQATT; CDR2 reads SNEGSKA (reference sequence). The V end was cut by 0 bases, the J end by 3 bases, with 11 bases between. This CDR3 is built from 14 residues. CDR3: CSARDHWADTEAFF. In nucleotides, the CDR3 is TGCAGTGCTAGAGATCATTGGGCAGACACTGAAGCTTTCTTT.

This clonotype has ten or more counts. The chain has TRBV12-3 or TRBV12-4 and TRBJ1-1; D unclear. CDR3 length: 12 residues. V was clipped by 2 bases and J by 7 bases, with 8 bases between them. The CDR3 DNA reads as TGTGCCAGCAGTTTAATAGACATTGAAGCTTTCTTT. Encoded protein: CASSLIDIEAFF.

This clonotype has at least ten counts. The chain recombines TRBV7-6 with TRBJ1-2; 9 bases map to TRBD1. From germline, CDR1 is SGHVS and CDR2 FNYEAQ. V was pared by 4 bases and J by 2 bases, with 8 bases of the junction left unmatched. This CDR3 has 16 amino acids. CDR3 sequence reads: CASSSMNRGQNYGYTF. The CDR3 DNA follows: TGTGCCAGCAGCTCCATGAACAGGGGGCAGAACTATGGCTACACCTTC.

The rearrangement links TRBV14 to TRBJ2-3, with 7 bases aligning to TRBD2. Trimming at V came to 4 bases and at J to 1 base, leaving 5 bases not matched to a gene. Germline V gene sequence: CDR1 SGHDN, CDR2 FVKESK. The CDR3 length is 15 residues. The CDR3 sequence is CASSLTAGRTDTQYF. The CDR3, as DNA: TGTGCCAGCAGCCTTACAGCGGGGCGCACAGATACGCAGTATTTT.